The present T cell receptor beta chain was sequenced within a study of cytomegalovirus exposure and HLA in healthy donors. The CDR3 has 14 residues. Germline CDR1 SGHDN, CDR2 FVKESK. V lost 5 bases and J lost 4; bases outside the gene matches: 3. Note on this clone: Its antigen is unknown.

Overall study findings and caveats: Researchers reported in a later analysis that a missense DCLRE1C variant was tied to TCR beta V- and J-gene trimming.

60 Vbeta and 13 Jbeta primers were used in PCR. The repertoire was sequenced with immunoSEQ multiplex PCR; TCRdb's copy has only in-frame clones and lacks some. The table lists around 75,000 clones, more than 75% of them singletons. Sequencing was done on a sample of PBMCs. J is TRBJ1-2 and V is TRBV14, with TRBD1 matching over 11 bases. The receptor comes from a man aged 18 to 29 in good health and CMV-seronegative. The CDR3: CASSAGTGGYGYTF. For the CDR3, the DNA is TGTGCCAGCAGCGCCGGGACAGGGGGCTATGGCTACACCTTC.